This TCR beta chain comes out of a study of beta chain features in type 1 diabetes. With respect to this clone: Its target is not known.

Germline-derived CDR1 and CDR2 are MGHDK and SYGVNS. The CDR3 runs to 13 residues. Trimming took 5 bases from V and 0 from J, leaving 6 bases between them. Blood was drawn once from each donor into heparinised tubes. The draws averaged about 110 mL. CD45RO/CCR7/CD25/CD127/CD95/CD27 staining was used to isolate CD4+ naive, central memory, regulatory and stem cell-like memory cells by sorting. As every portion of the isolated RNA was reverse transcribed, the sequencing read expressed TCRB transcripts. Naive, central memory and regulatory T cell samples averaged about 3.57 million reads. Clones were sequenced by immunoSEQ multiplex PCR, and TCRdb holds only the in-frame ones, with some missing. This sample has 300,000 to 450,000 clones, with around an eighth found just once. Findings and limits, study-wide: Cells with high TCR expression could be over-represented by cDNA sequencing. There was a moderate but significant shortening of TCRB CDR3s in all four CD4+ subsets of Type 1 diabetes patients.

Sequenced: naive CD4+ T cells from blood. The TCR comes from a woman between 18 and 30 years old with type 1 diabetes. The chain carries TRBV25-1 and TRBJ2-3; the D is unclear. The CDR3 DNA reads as TGTGCCAGCAGTCTACCTAGCACAGATACGCAGTATTTT. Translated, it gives CASSLPSTDTQYF. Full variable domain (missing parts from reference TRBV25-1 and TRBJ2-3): EADIYQTPRYLVIGTGKKITLECSQTMGHDKMYWYQQDPGMELHLIHYSYGVNSTEKGDLSSESTVSRIRTEHFPLTLESARPSHTSQYLCASSLPSTDTQYFGPGTRLTVL.